This TCR beta chain was profiled in a study of blood T cell repertoires in COVID-19 (TCRdb year 2020). With respect to the entire study: Samples from collaborators originated in the United States, Italy and Spain and spanned both the acute and convalescent phases of COVID-19. The material from the prospective study consisted of cDNA or gDNA derived from T cells, B-cell-depleted T cells, or PBMCs. The dataset comprised deeply sampled blood TCRbeta repertoires from subjects exposed to, actively infected with, or recovered from COVID-19. The repertoires were released in a freely available public database intended as a resource for research on the immune response to SARS-CoV-2. Samples came from the ongoing ImmuneRACE study (first 160 participants) plus 1,254 subjects from 6 global collaborators. A de-identified subject ID, COVID-19 status, age in years and sex were almost always included in the sample metadata. HLA class I and class II types, where available, came from metadata supplied by the sample provider rather than from assay-based typing.

The collaborating institutions used their own protocols to collect whole blood in K2EDTA tubes. Collaborator samples were shipped for TCRbeta analysis as frozen whole blood, isolated PBMCs, or DNA extracted from either sample type. The CDR3 holds 12 amino acids from the cysteine to the phenylalanine. Here the CDR3 DNA is all that survives: 36 bases in frame from base 1. Sequences MNHEY (CDR1) and SVGAGI (CDR2) are obtained from the germline V gene. Trimming leaves V shorter by 7 bases and J shorter by 5 bases, with the junction holding 4 bases beyond the gene matches. The immunoSEQ Assay, a bias-controlled multiplex PCR, was used to amplify TCRbeta CDR3 regions from genomic DNA. The paper's processing steps were these. The number of nucleated cells in each sample was estimated from the amplification of reference gene primers within the assay. To quantify the absolute abundance of each unique TCRbeta CDR3 rearrangement, sequence reads were collapsed and filtered. Productive Simpson clonality was computed per sample as the square root of Simpson's diversity index over productive rearrangements. TCRdb holds this immuneACCESS table with in-frame rearrangements only. Some clones are missing; in checked studies, unresolved V genes explain under half, and the rest has no known cause. That table gives V, J and clone size, and the DNA gave D and trimming. This sample is represented by approximately 150,000 clones; roughly four fifths of them were singletons. The top ten constitute approximately 2% of the sample.

General conclusions and limits of the study: How much clinical and demographic metadata was included differed by source and by participant, and the metadata was provided uncurated.

A remark on this clone: Its antigen is currently not known. No qualities accompany the bases; no much larger clone lies one base away.

The chain employs TRBV6-5 and TRBJ2-7, with 8 junctional bases fitting TRBD1. Sequencing was carried out using peripheral blood. The clonotype comes from a woman aged 80 or over with acute or convalescent COVID-19. Here is the DNA: TGTGCCAGCACAGCACAGGGGGACGAGCAGTACTTC. The encoded protein is CASTAQGDEQYF.